This TCR beta chain was identified in a study of blood T cells in healthy people across ages. The use of a sample-barcoded 5' primer and a J-beta primer mix characterized a second PCR of about 7 to 12 cycles. One entry per CDR3 protein results from TCRdb running MiXCR on the 5' RACE reads. The sample lists 1.5 million to 2 million distinct CDR3 sequences, 30% to 40% occurring once. Germline values: CDR1 SQVTM, CDR2 ANQGSEA. The CDR3 has 13 residues. V was pared by 6 bases and J by 0 bases, with 11 bases between. This TCR was sampled from a woman aged 25 to 39 in good health. Material for sequencing was blood. The chain is built from TRBV29-1 and TRBJ1-1, with D possibly being TRBD1 (5 bases). The CDR3 DNA reads TGCAGCGTCGGGGGTCTTCTGAACACTGAAGCTTTCTTT. This gives the protein CSVGGLLNTEAFF.